This entry describes one T cell receptor (beta chain). This sample is part of a study of blood T cell repertoires in COVID-19. In the original analysis: Amplification with reference gene primers provided the estimates of nucleated cell counts. The method was immunoSEQ multiplex PCR; TCRdb's version includes in-frame clones alone and lacks a portion of them. The V and J calls and clone size come from that table; D and trimming were worked out from the DNA. The sample records 50,000 or so clones, around 79% being singletons. The CDR3 has 13 residues. V shed 3 bases and J shed 3 bases, with 9 bases lying between them.

The chain couples TRBV12-3 or TRBV12-4 to TRBJ2-7, with unresolved D. Sequenced material: peripheral blood. The clonotype originates from a human donor with active or convalescent COVID-19. The donor label of this sample is uncertain. CDR3 loop: CASSFQVHYEQYF. In nucleotides, the CDR3 is TGTGCCAGCAGTTTTCAGGTTCACTACGAGCAGTACTTC.